This T cell receptor (beta chain) was recorded in a study of OX40 agonist ivuxolimab in advanced cancers. Blood sampling took place at baseline, cycle 4 day 1, and cycle 7 day 1. Sequencing was performed with immunoSEQ multiplex PCR; in TCRdb, only in-frame clones are kept and a portion is missing. The data show tens of thousands of clones, approximately 85% seen once. This clone was observed once. V was trimmed by 4 bases and J by 5 bases, leaving 15 bases between them. The CDR3 is 15 amino acids. Germline V lookup: CDR1 SGHRS, CDR2 YFSETQ. This sequence originates from an adult with an advanced solid tumor such as melanoma, head and neck, liver or kidney cancer. The chain uses TRBV5-1 and TRBJ2-2; weak D call: TRBD1 (7 bases). Sequenced material: CD4+ or CD8+ T cells sorted from blood, taken in a trial of the OX40 agonist ivuxolimab. Written as DNA, the CDR3 is TGCGCCAGCAGCAAAAGGACAGGAGGGACCGGGGAGCTGTTTTTT. This sequence encodes CASSKRTGGTGELFF.